Listed below are T cell receptor beta chains from one sample, sequenced in a study of cytomegalovirus exposure and HLA in healthy donors. Sequencing used immunoSEQ multiplex PCR; TCRdb keeps in-frame clones, though not all of them. This sample has more than 85,000 clones, with about 74% found just once. Sequenced: PBMCs. Receptors originate from a female donor in good health and CMV-seronegative. Each CDR3 is given with its conserved first and last residue. D genes are given only for firm matches. Some rows have no size entry. The others give once, few or many, or a class for an expanded clone.

clone size: -; V gene: TRBV5-6; D gene: -; J gene: TRBJ1-3; CDR3 protein: CASSDDRGREAGNTIYF; CDR3 DNA: TGTGCCAGCAGCGACGACCGGGGCAGGGAGGCAGGAAACACCATATATTTT
clone size: -; V gene: TRBV5-4; D gene: TRBD1; J gene: TRBJ2-7; CDR3 protein: CASSSPGQDYEQYF; CDR3 DNA: TGTGCCAGCAGCTCACCGGGACAGGACTACGAGCAGTACTTC
clone size: few; V gene: TRBV6-4; D gene: -; J gene: TRBJ2-1; CDR3 protein: CASSDGGGPYNEQFF; CDR3 DNA: TGTGCCAGCAGTGACGGGGGGGGCCCCTACAATGAGCAGTTCTTC
clone size: -; V gene: TRBV7-9; D gene: TRBD1; J gene: TRBJ1-3; CDR3 protein: CASSPRQGDFGNTIYF; CDR3 DNA: TGTGCCAGCAGCCCCCGGCAGGGGGACTTTGGAAACACCATATATTTT
clone size: -; V gene: TRBV28; D gene: -; J gene: TRBJ1-1; CDR3 protein: CASSLGRRGTEAFF; CDR3 DNA: TGTGCCAGCAGTTTAGGCAGGAGAGGGACTGAAGCTTTCTTT
clone size: -; V gene: TRBV18; D gene: TRBD1; J gene: TRBJ1-3; CDR3 protein: CASSSQGASGNTIYF; CDR3 DNA: TGTGCCAGCTCGTCCCAGGGGGCTTCTGGAAACACCATATATTTT
clone size: large; V gene: TRBV7-9; D gene: -; J gene: TRBJ2-7; CDR3 protein: CASRAGTSYEQYF; CDR3 DNA: TGTGCCAGCAGAGCGGGGACAAGCTACGAGCAGTACTTC
clone size: once; V gene: TRBV28; D gene: -; J gene: TRBJ2-1; CDR3 protein: CASSLVEGSEQFF; CDR3 DNA: TGTGCCAGCAGTTTGGTTGAGGGCAGTGAGCAGTTCTTC
clone size: -; V gene: TRBV18; D gene: -; J gene: TRBJ2-7; CDR3 protein: CASSPYGGRDEQYF; CDR3 DNA: TGTGCCAGCTCACCATACGGAGGGCGTGACGAGCAGTACTTC
clone size: -; V gene: TRBV4-2; D gene: TRBD1; J gene: TRBJ1-2; CDR3 protein: CASSQVTTGANGYTF; CDR3 DNA: TGTGCCAGCAGCCAAGTTACAACAGGGGCGAATGGCTACACCTTC
clone size: once; V gene: TRBV6-6; D gene: -; J gene: TRBJ1-1; CDR3 protein: CASSKGTSHDAFF; CDR3 DNA: TGTGCCAGCAGTAAAGGGACATCCCATGATGCTTTCTTT